This T cell receptor beta chain was recorded in a study of blood T cell repertoires in COVID-19. Study in general: The analysed material was cDNA or gDNA that came from T cells, B-cell-depleted T cells, or PBMCs.

This clone was detected a few times. This table comes from immunoSEQ multiplex PCR, and its TCRdb copy is limited to in-frame clones, with some not included. The data hold 210,000 or so clones, with roughly 84% observed a single time. The CDR3 contains 18 residues. V shed 4 bases and J shed 5 bases, with 24 bases lying between them. Germline V gene data show CDR1 as MGHRA and CDR2 as YSYEKL. The V and J genes are TRBV4-1 and TRBJ1-5; D is perhaps TRBD1 (6 bases). Sequences were obtained from peripheral blood. The TCR comes from a human donor in a cohort sampled during active COVID-19. The CDR3 DNA is TGCGCCAGCAGCCGGTTAATGCAGGGGAGAGTTGGGTATCAGCCCCAGCATTTT. Amino acid sequence: CASSRLMQGRVGYQPQHF.